Following are 22 T cell receptor beta chains from one sample sequenced in a study of T cell repertoires in cytomegalovirus infection (dated by TCRdb to between 2018 and 2021). Their recognized antigens are unknown. Data came from an Illumina HiSeq 1500. TCRdb redid the processing of the public reads, applying fastp at Q25 and MiXCR, and retained in-frame beta chains. Identical CDR3 proteins give one entry, which carries the most common genes and DNA. This sample holds about 570,000 distinct CDR3 sequences; approximately 40% were observed only once. The top ten clones comprise around 48% of the sample. In light of the paper, this sample's treatment or condition label describes: in vitro stimulation with specific CMV peptide epitopes to enrich CMV-specific T cells. The sequencing here drew on cultured PBMCs, taken from culture after CMV antigen stimulation. The receptors were sampled from a human donor in good health (CMV status not recorded). Some clones in this sample may be carry-over from other donors' samples.

This clonotype was seen more than once but under ten times. The rearrangement links TRBV12-3 or TRBV12-4 to TRBJ1-2; no firm D call. Trimming removed 5 bases from V and 0 bases from J, with 10 bases in between. CDR3 size: 14 residues. CDR3 sequence: CASSGVGANYGYTF. The CDR3 DNA is TGTGCCAGCAGTGGGGTAGGAGCTAACTATGGCTACACCTTC.

J is TRBJ1-2 and V is TRBV6-6; 8 bases line up with TRBD1. J was trimmed by 6 bases and V by 6 bases; bases with no gene match: 6. This CDR3 contains 13 residues. Looked up from germline, CDR1 is MNHNY and CDR2 is SVGAGI (reference sequence). The CDR3 region has the DNA TGTGCCAGCAGGTTACAGGGGGGAGATGGCTACACCTTC. Translating gives CASRLQGGDGYTF.

The J gene is TRBJ2-1, the V gene TRBV20-1, with 7 bases fitting TRBD2. Germline V gene data show CDR1 as DFQATT and CDR2 as SNEGSKA (reference sequence). The CDR3 has 13 residues. In DNA form, the CDR3 reads TGCAAAGCCGGGGGGATGGACTACAATGAGCAGTTCTTC. This sequence encodes CKAGGMDYNEQFF.

V is TRBV6-1 and J is TRBJ1-3; no definite D call. The CDR3 length is 13 residues. Trimming stripped 6 bases from V and 5 bases from J, with 11 bases between. Germline V gives CDR1 MNHNS, CDR2 SASEGT. The CDR3 DNA reads TGTGCCAGCAGGACGGCGGTTAGAAACACCATATATTTT. This codes for CASRTAVRNTIYF.

This clonotype was seen more than once but under ten times. CDR3 in DNA: TGTGCCAGCAGAACTGGGCCCTCACGCTATGGCTACACCTTC. Translated: CASRTGPSRYGYTF. The chain recombines TRBV28 with TRBJ1-2; D is uncertain. The CDR3 runs to 14 residues. Germline CDR1 MDHEN, CDR2 SYDVKM. Deletions cut 6 bases from V and 4 bases from J, with 15 bases between.

V and J are TRBV19 and TRBJ2-1, with a possible D match to TRBD2 (6 bases). The V gene's germline CDR1 is LNHDA and CDR2 SQIVND (reference sequence). This CDR3 region has 15 residues. V shed 4 bases and J shed 9 bases, with 19 bases lying between them. CDR3 in DNA: TGTGCCAGTAGTACCCCCGGGGGATCGATATTTGAGCAGTTCTTC. This gives the protein CASSTPGGSIFEQFF.

This clonotype was counted a few times. DNA for the CDR3: TGTGCCACGGGCCTCGCGAACACCGGGGAGCTGTTTTTT. Its protein is CATGLANTGELFF. This sequence joins TRBV24-1 and TRBJ2-2; D uncertain. Germline CDR1 KGHDR, CDR2 SFDVKD. This CDR3 has 13 amino acids. Trimming cost V 10 bases and J 0 bases, with 8 bases left between them.

The J gene is TRBJ1-1, the V gene TRBV6-2 or TRBV6-3; a possible D gene is TRBD1 (5 bases). Germline values: CDR1 MNHEY, CDR2 SVGEGT. This CDR3 region has 17 residues. Trimming removed 0 bases at V and 7 bases at J, with 21 bases between. The CDR3 DNA reads TGTGCCAGCAGTTACTCGATAGCGTACAGGATGGATCTTGAAGCTTTCTTT. Its protein is CASSYSIAYRMDLEAFF.

Worth noting for this clonotype: One junction end disagrees with the germline gene, perhaps due to a read error. The chain joins TRBV5-3 to TRBJ1-2; D is possibly TRBD1 (6 bases). TRBV5-3 is flagged as an ORF with uncertain function. The CDR3 is 15 residues long. The CDR3 DNA reads TGTGCCAGCAGCTTGGCTTCAGGGGTTAACTATGGCTACACCTTC. Translation gives CASSLASGVNYGYTF.

The V gene is TRBV7-4, the J gene TRBJ2-7; D could derive from TRBD1 or TRBD2 (5 bases each). The V end was cut by 5 bases, the J end by 2 bases, with 13 bases between. CDR1 SGHVT and CDR2 SQSDAQ come from the germline V gene. This CDR3 has 14 residues. The CDR3, as DNA: TGTGCCAGCAGCGCAGGGCAGGGACCCTACGAGCAGTACTTC. Translated: CASSAGQGPYEQYF.

The rearrangement uses TRBV6-2 or TRBV6-3 and TRBJ1-1; no clear D. Trimming took off 2 bases at V and 0 bases at J, with 25 bases between the two ends. The CDR3 has 20 residues. CDR1 MNHEY and CDR2 SVGEGT come from the germline V gene. CDR3 coding DNA: TGTGCCAGCAGTTACGAAGTAGCCGGAAGGTTACCACGCGTGAACACTGAAGCTTTCTTT. Translated, it gives CASSYEVAGRLPRVNTEAFF.

The rearrangement uses TRBV11-2 and TRBJ2-5, with no clear D. CDR1 is SGHAT and CDR2 is FQNNGV in the germline V gene. The CDR3 length is 14 residues. V lost 4 bases and J 1 base, leaving 10 bases between the germline ends. The CDR3 reads CASSSSWAQETQYF. CDR3 nucleotides: TGTGCCAGCAGCTCATCGTGGGCCCAAGAGACCCAGTACTTC.

The chain employs TRBV20-1 and TRBJ1-1; TRBD1 might be the D (6 bases). V lost 3 bases and J lost 1, with 15 bases in between. Germline assignment: CDR1 DFQATT and CDR2 SNEGSKA (reference sequence). The CDR3 runs 15 residues. CDR3 DNA sequence: TGCAGTGCTAGGGGGGGAGACAGGTCGAACACTGAAGCTTTCTTT. It specifies CSARGGDRSNTEAFF.

The rearrangement links TRBV20-1 to TRBJ1-1; D call uncertain. The V gene's germline CDR1 is DFQATT and CDR2 SNEGSKA (reference sequence). This CDR3 contains 13 residues. Deletions cut 1 base from V and 0 bases from J, with 6 bases between. Here the CDR3 reads CSARVPVNTEAFF. In DNA, the CDR3 is TGCAGTGCTAGAGTTCCAGTGAACACTGAAGCTTTCTTT.

This chain joins TRBV5-6 and TRBJ2-5; no reliable D call. Trimming pared 1 base from V and 5 bases from J, leaving 12 bases between. Germline V gene lookup returns CDR1 SGHDT and CDR2 YYEEEE. CDR3 size: 14 residues. CDR3 sequence: CASSLSESEETQYF. CDR3 in DNA: TGTGCCAGCAGCTTGTCGGAGTCAGAGGAGACCCAGTACTTC.

The V and J genes are TRBV7-2 and TRBJ2-7; 11 nucleotides match TRBD2. Trimming took 4 bases from V and 6 from J; bases not matched to a gene: 8. Germline values: CDR1 SGHTA, CDR2 FQGNSA. CDR3 length: 15 amino acids. DNA for the CDR3: TGTGCCAGCAGCTCCACTAGCGGGAGTGGGGGCGAGCAGTACTTC. The encoded protein is CASSSTSGSGGEQYF.

The chain links TRBV4-1 to TRBJ2-1; 8 bases agree with TRBD1. V was pared by 1 base and J by 8 bases, with 7 bases of the junction left unmatched. There are 15 residues in the CDR3. CDR1 and CDR2 from the germline V gene are MGHRA and YSYEKL. The CDR3 coding sequence is TGCGCCAGCAGCCAAGCCGGGACAGGATGGGATGAGCAGTTCTTC. Protein: CASSQAGTGWDEQFF.

CDR3 in amino acids: CASSIGLAEPSQETQYF. The CDR3 DNA reads as TGTGCCAGTAGTATAGGTCTAGCGGAGCCTAGTCAAGAGACCCAGTACTTC. The rearrangement joins TRBV19 to TRBJ2-5; 7 positions match TRBD2. Trimming removed 1 base from V and 2 bases from J; junction bases left unmatched: 10. CDR3 length: 17 residues. Germline V gene sequence: CDR1 LNHDA, CDR2 SQIVND (reference sequence).

This chain links TRBV12-3 or TRBV12-4 with TRBJ1-5, with D tentatively TRBD1 (5 bases). The CDR3 totals 15 residues. The ends were cut back, 6 bases at V and 4 bases at J, with 16 bases in the middle. CDR3 sequence: CASRRDYGTNQPQHF. CDR3 sequence (DNA): TGTGCCAGCAGGCGGGACTATGGGACTAATCAGCCCCAGCATTTT.

The count of this clonotype is one. The chain combines TRBV11-2 with TRBJ2-1; D might be TRBD2 (6 bases). V was clipped by 2 bases and J by 1 base, with 9 bases between them. In germline, CDR1 is SGHAT, CDR2 FQNNGV. The CDR3 length is 15 residues. The CDR3 nucleotides read TGTGCCAGCAGCTTACTCGGGAGATCCTACAATGAGCAGTTCTTC. Translating gives CASSLLGRSYNEQFF.

The V and J genes are TRBV19 and TRBJ2-1; 7 bases align to TRBD2. Losses at the gene ends were 6 bases for V and 4 bases for J; bases not matched to a gene: 9. Looked up from germline, CDR1 is LNHDA and CDR2 is SQIVND (reference sequence). This CDR3 is 15 amino acids long. DNA of the CDR3: TGTGCCAGTAGAAACCGGGACTACCTATACAATGAGCAGTTCTTC. The encoded protein is CASRNRDYLYNEQFF.

This chain uses TRBV7-6 with TRBJ2-7, with 7 bases matching TRBD1. Looked up from germline, CDR1 is SGHVS and CDR2 is FNYEAQ. Unmatched junction bases numbered 7, after V lost 5 bases and J lost 0 bases. This CDR3 has 15 amino acids. In DNA, the CDR3 is TGTGCCAGCAGCCACGTCAGGGGGAGCTCCTACGAGCAGTACTTC. This translates into CASSHVRGSSYEQYF.